These 10 T cell receptor beta chains were sequenced from one sample in a study of OX40 agonist ivuxolimab in advanced cancers. Some clones are missing from TCRdb's copy, which holds only in-frame ones; the method was immunoSEQ multiplex PCR. The sample lists tens of thousands of clones, roughly 77% occurring once. The sequences come from CD4+ or CD8+ T cells sorted from blood, collected in a trial of the OX40 agonist ivuxolimab. These receptors originate from an adult with an advanced solid tumor such as melanoma, head and neck, liver or kidney cancer.

This clone was picked up one time. The chain joins TRBV30 to TRBJ2-6, with D possibly TRBD1 on 6 matching bases. Germline values: CDR1 GTSNPN, CDR2 SVGIG (reference sequence). This CDR3 is built from 17 residues. Trimming removed 5 bases from V and 4 bases from J, with 21 bases in between. CDR3 region: CAWSRGFTGYGANVLTF. DNA of the CDR3: TGTGCCTGGTCCAGGGGATTTACGGGTTACGGGGCCAACGTCCTGACTTTC.

The chain joins TRBV7-2 to TRBJ1-5, with D unclear. The CDR3 length is 12 residues. V was trimmed by 3 bases and J by 16 bases, leaving 16 bases between them. CDR1 SGHTA and CDR2 FQGNSA come from the germline V gene. CDR3 sequence (DNA): TGTGCCAGCAGCTTGTATGGAGGGAGTCACCATTTT. Its protein is CASSLYGGSHHF.

V and J are TRBV7-3 and TRBJ1-1; D may be TRBD1 (6 bases). The germline CDR1 and CDR2 sequences are SGHTA and FQGTGA. Trimming stripped 6 bases from V and 1 base from J, with 12 bases between. This CDR3 is built from 14 residues. Written as DNA, the CDR3 is TGTGCCAGCAGACCGGACAGAAGGAACACTGAAGCTTTCTTT. Translated, it gives CASRPDRRNTEAFF. Variable domain in full (rest from reference TRBV7-3 and TRBJ1-1): GAGVSQTPSNKVTEKGKYVELRCDPISGHTALYWYRQSLGQGPEFLIYFQGTGAADDSGLPNDRFFAVRPEGSVSTLKIQRTERGDSAVYLCASRPDRRNTEAFFGQGTRLTVV.

The chain has TRBV6-5 and TRBJ1-4; weak D call: TRBD1 (5 bases). The CDR3 length is 15 residues. Looked up from germline, CDR1 is MNHEY and CDR2 is SVGAGI. V was pared by 6 bases and J by 2 bases, with 13 bases between. This CDR3 reads CASRVRVSTNEKLFF. The CDR3 nucleotides read TGTGCCAGCAGGGTCAGGGTTTCGACTAATGAAAAACTGTTTTTT.

The chain is built from TRBV6-4 and TRBJ2-1; D not certain. Germline CDR1 and CDR2: MRHNA and SNTAGT. V lost 0 bases, J lost 9 bases, and 12 bases lay in between. The CDR3 is made up of 14 amino acids. CDR3 nucleotide sequence: TGTGCCAGCAGTGACTCGGATACCCCTACTGAGCAGTTCTTC. This translates into CASSDSDTPTEQFF.

The chain combines TRBV27 with TRBJ2-7, with a possible D match to TRBD1 (6 bases). This CDR3 contains 14 residues. The V gene's germline CDR1 is MNHEY and CDR2 SMNVEV (reference sequence). Trimming removed 6 bases from V and 3 bases from J, with 15 bases in between. This CDR3 reads CASSKTGHLYEQYF. Written as DNA, the CDR3 is TGTGCCAGCAGCAAAACGGGACACCTCTACGAGCAGTACTTC.

Sample share makes this clone medium-sized. The chain has TRBV5-1 and TRBJ2-2, with TRBD2 as a possible D gene (5 bases). V was shortened by 5 bases and J by 4 bases, with 12 bases between the two germline ends. Germline V gene data show CDR1 as SGHRS and CDR2 as YFSETQ. This CDR3 comprises 14 residues. The CDR3 coding sequence is TGCGCCAGCAGTTCCCGGGGTAGCACCGGGGAGCTGTTTTTT. Translated, it gives CASSSRGSTGELFF. Full variable domain (missing parts from reference TRBV5-1 and TRBJ2-2): KAGVTQTPRYLIKTRGQQVTLSCSPISGHRSVSWYQQTPGQGLQFLFEYFSETQRNKGNFPGRFSGRQFSNSRSEMNVSTLELGDSALYLCASSSRGSTGELFFGEGSRLTVL.

This chain connects TRBV7-2 to TRBJ2-7; no definite D call. Germline V gene lookup returns CDR1 SGHTA and CDR2 FQGNSA. V was cut by 3 bases and J by 6 bases, with 15 bases left in between. This CDR3 has 14 amino acids. The CDR3, as DNA: TGTGCCAGCAGCTTGAGGCTCGTGTCCGGCGAGCAGTACTTC. Translating it yields CASSLRLVSGEQYF. The variable domain in full, completed from reference TRBV7-2 and TRBJ2-7, reads GAGVSQSPSNKVTEKGKDVELRCDPISGHTALYWYRQSLGQGLEFLIYFQGNSAPDKSGLPSDRFSAERTGGSVSTLTIQRTQQEDSAVYLCASSLRLVSGEQYFGPGTRLTVT.

The CDR3 DNA follows: TGTGCCAGCAAAAGGGCCAGCGGGGGTCGGAATGAGCAGTTCTTC. This translates into CASKRASGGRNEQFF. V usage is TRBV27 and J usage is TRBJ2-1; 8 positions match TRBD2. This CDR3 contains 15 residues. The germline V gene encodes CDR1 MNHEY and CDR2 SMNVEV (reference sequence). With 7 bases clipped from V and 7 bases from J, the junction kept 12 bases outside the gene matches.

The chain employs TRBV11-1 and TRBJ2-1; maybe TRBD1 (6 bases). From germline, CDR1 is SGHAT and CDR2 FQDESV (reference sequence). Deletions cut 2 bases from V and 3 bases from J, with 14 bases between. The CDR3 contains 16 residues. The CDR3 coding sequence is TGTGCCAGCAGCTTAAGTGGGACACGGGGCTACAATGAGCAGTTCTTC. This encodes CASSLSGTRGYNEQFF.